This T cell receptor (beta chain) was sequenced during a study of T cell responses to AZD1222 COVID-19 vaccine. Study conclusions and caveats: Increases in Spike-specific TCR breadth and depth were seen after two AZD1222 doses. The peak T cell response came first, and repertoires were sampled only after it.

This table comes from immunoSEQ multiplex PCR, and its TCRdb copy is limited to in-frame clones, with some not included. This repertoire shows over 100,000 clones, 86% found once; its top ten account for more than 4.5%. Comments on this clone: Its antigen remains unknown.

V lost 10 bases, J lost 13 bases, and 26 bases lay in between. CDR3 length: 13 amino acids. From germline, CDR1 is WNHNN and CDR2 SYGVQD (reference sequence). The clonotype was recovered from an adult in good health. The material was peripheral blood, obtained on day 0 of AZD1222 vaccination. J is TRBJ2-7 and V is TRBV10-1, with D possibly matching TRBD2 (5 bases). The CDR3: CAIQRKQIEDCYF. The CDR3 DNA reads TGCGCCATCCAACGAAAACAGATCGAGGACTGTTACTTC.